The clone carrying this T cell receptor beta chain has more than one count but fewer than ten. Antigen specificity is unknown. The data were obtained in a study of beta chain features in type 1 diabetes. Study in general: Examination of sorted cells across all samples involved approximately 100,000,000 cells.

Purities in excess of 95% were seen in all sorted populations. The investigators reverse transcribed all of the isolated RNA, so they sequenced expressed TCRB transcripts. Average reads for naive, central memory and regulatory T cell samples were roughly 3.5 million. Using immunoSEQ multiplex PCR, the repertoire was profiled, and TCRdb retains in-frame clones only, with some absent. The sample holds roughly 730,000 clones; about an eighth are singletons and the top ten take less than 0.025%. Germline loops: CDR1 SNHLY, CDR2 FYNNEI. V shed 3 bases and J shed 4 bases, with 7 bases lying between them. CDR3 size: 13 residues. Points from the study as a whole: Among all four CD4+ subsets, Type 1 diabetes patients had TCRB CDR3s that were moderately but significantly shorter.

Specimen: naive CD4+ T cells from blood. The source is a man in his late teens or twenties with type 1 diabetes. The rearrangement links TRBV2 to TRBJ2-1; D not certain. As DNA, the CDR3 is TGTGCCAGCAGTGAGTCACCGTACAATGAGCAGTTCTTC. Its translation is CASSESPYNEQFF.